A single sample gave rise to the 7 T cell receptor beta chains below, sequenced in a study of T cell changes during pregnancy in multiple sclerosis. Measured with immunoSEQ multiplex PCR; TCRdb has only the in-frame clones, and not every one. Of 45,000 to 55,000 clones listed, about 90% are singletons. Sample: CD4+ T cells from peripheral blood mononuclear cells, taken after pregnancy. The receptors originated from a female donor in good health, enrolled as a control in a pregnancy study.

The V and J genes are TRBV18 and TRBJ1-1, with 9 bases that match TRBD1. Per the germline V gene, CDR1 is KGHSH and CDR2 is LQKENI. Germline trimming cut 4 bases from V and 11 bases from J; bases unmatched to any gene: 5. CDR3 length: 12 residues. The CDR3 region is CASSHRGREAFF. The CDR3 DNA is TGTGCCAGCTCACACAGGGGGCGTGAGGCTTTCTTT.

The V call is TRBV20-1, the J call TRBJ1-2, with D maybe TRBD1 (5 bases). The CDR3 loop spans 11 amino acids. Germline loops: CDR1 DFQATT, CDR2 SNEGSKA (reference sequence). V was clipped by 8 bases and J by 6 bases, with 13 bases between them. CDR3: CSPLQGNGYTF. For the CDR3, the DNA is TGCAGTCCTCTTCAGGGAAATGGCTACACCTTC.

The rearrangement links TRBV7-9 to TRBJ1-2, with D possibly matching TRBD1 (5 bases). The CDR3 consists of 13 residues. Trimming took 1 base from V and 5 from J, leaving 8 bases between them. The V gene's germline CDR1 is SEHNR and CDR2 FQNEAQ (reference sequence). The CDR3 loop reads CASSLGQFYGYTF. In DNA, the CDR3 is TGTGCCAGCAGCTTAGGACAGTTTTATGGCTACACCTTC. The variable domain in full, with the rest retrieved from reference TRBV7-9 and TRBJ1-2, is DTGVSQNPRHKITKRGQNVTFRCDPISEHNRLYWYRQTLGQGPEFLTYFQNEAQLEKSRLLSDRFSAERPKGSFSTLEIQRTEQGDSAMYLCASSLGQFYGYTFGSGTRLTVV.

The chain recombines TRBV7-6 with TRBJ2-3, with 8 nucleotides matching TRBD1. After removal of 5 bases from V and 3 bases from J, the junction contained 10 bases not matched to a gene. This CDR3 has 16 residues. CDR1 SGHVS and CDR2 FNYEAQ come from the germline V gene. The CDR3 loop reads CASSTDRAKPTDTQYF. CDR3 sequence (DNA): TGTGCCAGCAGCACGGACAGGGCTAAACCGACAGATACGCAGTATTTT.

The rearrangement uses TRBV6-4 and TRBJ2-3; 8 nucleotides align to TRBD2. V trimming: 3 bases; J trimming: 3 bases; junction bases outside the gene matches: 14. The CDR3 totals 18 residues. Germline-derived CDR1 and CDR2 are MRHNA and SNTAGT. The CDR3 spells CASSDVRRCPSGTDTQYF. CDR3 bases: TGTGCCAGCAGTGATGTAAGGAGGTGCCCTAGCGGGACAGATACGCAGTATTTT.

The chain's CDR3 is CASVGQGGYNSPLHF. DNA of the CDR3: TGTGCCAGCGTGGGACAGGGAGGTTATAATTCACCCCTCCACTTT. The V and J genes are TRBV2 and TRBJ1-6, with 9 positions matching TRBD1. Trimming cost V 8 bases and J 4 bases; bases outside gene matches: 6. Germline V CDR1 and CDR2: SNHLY, FYNNEI. This CDR3 region has 15 residues.

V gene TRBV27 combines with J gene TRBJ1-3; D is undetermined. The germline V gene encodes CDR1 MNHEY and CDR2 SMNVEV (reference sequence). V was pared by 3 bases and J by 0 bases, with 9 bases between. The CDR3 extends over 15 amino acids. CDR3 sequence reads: CASSLQARSGNTIYF. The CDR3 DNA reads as TGTGCCAGCAGTTTGCAGGCCCGCTCTGGAAACACCATATATTTT.